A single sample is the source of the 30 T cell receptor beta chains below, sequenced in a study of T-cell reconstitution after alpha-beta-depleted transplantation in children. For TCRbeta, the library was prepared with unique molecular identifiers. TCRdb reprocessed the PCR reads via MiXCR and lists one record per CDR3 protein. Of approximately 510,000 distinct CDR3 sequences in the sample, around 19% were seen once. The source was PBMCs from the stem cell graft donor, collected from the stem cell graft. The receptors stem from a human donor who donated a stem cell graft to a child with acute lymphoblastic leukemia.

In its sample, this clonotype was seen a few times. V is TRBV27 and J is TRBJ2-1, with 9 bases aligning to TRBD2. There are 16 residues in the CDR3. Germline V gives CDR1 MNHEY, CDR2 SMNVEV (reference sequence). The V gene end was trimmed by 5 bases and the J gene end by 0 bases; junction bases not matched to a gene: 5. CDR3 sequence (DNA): TGTGCCAGCAGTGCTAGCGGGGTTAGCTCCTACAATGAGCAGTTCTTC. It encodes CASSASGVSSYNEQFF.

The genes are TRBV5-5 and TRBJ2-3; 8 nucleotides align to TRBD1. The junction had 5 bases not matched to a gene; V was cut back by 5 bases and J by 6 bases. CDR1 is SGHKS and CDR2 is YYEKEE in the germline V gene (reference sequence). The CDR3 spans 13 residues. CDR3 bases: TGTGCCAGCAGGGCTGACAGGGGTGATACGCAGTATTTT. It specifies CASRADRGDTQYF.

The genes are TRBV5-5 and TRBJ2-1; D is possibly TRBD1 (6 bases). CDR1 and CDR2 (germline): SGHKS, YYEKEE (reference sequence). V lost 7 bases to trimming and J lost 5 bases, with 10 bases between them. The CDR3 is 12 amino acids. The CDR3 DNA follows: TGTGCCAGCTCCTGGACAGACAATGAGCAGTTCTTC. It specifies CASSWTDNEQFF.

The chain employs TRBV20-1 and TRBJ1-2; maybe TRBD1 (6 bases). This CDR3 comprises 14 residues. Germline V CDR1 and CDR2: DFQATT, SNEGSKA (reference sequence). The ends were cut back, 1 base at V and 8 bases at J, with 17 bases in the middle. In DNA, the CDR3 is TGCAGTGCTAGAGGGCCTCCGGGGGCCCGGGGCTACACCTTC. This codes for CSARGPPGARGYTF.

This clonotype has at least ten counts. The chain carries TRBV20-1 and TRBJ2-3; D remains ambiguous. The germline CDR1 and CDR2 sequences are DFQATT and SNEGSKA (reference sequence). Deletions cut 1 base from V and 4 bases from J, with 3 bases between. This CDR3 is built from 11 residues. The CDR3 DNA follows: TGCAGTGCTAGAGTAGCAGATACGCAGTATTTT. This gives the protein CSARVADTQYF.

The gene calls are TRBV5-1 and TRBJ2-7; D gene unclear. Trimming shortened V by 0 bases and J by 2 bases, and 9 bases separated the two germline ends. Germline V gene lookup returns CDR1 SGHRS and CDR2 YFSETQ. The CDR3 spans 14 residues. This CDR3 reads CASSLEASAYEQYF. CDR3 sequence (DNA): TGCGCCAGCAGCTTGGAGGCCTCAGCCTACGAGCAGTACTTC.

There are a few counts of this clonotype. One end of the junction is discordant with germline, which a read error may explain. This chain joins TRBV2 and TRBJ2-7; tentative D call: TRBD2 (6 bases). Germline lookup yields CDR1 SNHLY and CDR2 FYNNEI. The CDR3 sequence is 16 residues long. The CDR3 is CASREETGAHCYEQYF. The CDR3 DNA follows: TGTGCCAGCAGGGAAGAAACGGGAGCCCACTGCTACGAGCAGTACTTC.

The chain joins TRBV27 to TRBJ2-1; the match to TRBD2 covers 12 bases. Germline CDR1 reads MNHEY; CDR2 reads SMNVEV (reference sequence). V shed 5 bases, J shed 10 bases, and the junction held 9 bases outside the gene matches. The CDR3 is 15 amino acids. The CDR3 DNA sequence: TGTGCCAGCAGTCGGACTAGCGGGAAGGTGGGGGAGCAGTTCTTC. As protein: CASSRTSGKVGEQFF.

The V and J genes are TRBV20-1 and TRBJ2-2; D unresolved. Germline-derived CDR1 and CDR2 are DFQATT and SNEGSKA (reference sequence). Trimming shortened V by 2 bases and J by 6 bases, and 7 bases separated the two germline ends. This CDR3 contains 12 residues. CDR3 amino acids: CSARLDPGELFF. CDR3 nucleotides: TGCAGTGCTAGACTAGACCCCGGGGAGCTGTTTTTT.

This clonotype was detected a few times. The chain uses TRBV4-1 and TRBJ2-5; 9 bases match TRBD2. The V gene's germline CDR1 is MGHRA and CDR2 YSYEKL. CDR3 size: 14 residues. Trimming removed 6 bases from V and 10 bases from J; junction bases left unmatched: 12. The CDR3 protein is CASRHPGQRGDQYF. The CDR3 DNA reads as TGCGCCAGCAGGCACCCGGGACAGCGGGGGGACCAGTACTTC.

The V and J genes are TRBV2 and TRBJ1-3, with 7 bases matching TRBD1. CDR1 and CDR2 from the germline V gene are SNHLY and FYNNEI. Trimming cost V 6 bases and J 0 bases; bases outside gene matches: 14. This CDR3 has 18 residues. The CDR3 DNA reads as TGTGCCAGCAGCCCCAACCTCGACAGGGCACACTCTGGAAACACCATATATTTT. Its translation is CASSPNLDRAHSGNTIYF.

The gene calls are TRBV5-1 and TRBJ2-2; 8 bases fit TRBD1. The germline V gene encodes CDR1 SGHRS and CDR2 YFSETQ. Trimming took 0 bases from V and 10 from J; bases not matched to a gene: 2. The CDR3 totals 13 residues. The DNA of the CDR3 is TGCGCCAGCAGCTTGGGGGGACAGGCGGAGCTGTTTTTT. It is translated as CASSLGGQAELFF.

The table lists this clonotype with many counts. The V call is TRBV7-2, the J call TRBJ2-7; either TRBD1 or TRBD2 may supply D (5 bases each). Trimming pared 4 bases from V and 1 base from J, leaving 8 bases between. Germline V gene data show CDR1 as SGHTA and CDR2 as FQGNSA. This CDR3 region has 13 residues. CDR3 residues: CASSWGGSYEQYF. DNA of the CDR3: TGTGCCAGCAGCTGGGGCGGGTCCTACGAGCAGTACTTC.

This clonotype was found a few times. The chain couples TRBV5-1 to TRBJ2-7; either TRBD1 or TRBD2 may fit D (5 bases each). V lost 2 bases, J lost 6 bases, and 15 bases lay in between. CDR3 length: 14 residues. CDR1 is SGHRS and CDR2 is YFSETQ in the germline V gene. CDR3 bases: TGCGCCAGCAGCTTCTCTGCAGGGCGGGTCGAGCAGTACTTC. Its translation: CASSFSAGRVEQYF.

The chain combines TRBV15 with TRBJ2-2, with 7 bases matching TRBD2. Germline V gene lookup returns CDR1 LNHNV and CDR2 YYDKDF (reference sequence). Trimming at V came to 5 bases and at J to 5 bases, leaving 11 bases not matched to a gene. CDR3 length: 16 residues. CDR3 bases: TGTGCCACCAGCCTCCGCGGGGGAGCGGGGACCGGGGAGCTGTTTTTT. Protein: CATSLRGGAGTGELFF.

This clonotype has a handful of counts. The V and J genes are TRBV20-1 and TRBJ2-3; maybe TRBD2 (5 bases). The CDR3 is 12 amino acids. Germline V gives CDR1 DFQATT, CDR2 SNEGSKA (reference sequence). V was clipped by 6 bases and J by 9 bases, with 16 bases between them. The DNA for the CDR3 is TGCAGTGCCCCTAGGACTGCGGGCACGCAGTATTTT. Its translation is CSAPRTAGTQYF.

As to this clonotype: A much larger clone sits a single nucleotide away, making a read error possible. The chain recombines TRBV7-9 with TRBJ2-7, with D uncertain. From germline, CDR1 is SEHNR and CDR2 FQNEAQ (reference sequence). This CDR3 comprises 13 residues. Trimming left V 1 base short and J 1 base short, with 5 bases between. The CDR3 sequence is CASSLVESYEQYF. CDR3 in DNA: TGTGCCAGCAGCTTAGTGGAGTCCTACGAGCAGTACTTC.

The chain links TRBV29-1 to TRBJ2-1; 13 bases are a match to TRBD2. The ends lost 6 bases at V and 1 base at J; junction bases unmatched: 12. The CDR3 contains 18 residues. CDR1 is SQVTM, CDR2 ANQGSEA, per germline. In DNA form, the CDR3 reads TGCAGCGTCGCCGGGACTAGCGGGACTCGTCGATCCTACAATGAGCAGTTCTTC. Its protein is CSVAGTSGTRRSYNEQFF.

The CDR3, as DNA: TGCAGTGCTAGAGATTGGGACAGGAGCGGGGTAATAGCCAAAAACATTCAGTACTTC. Translation gives CSARDWDRSGVIAKNIQYF. The chain recombines TRBV20-1 with TRBJ2-4; a weak D match, TRBD1 (8 bases). V was shortened by 0 bases and J by 0 bases, with 21 bases between the two germline ends. The CDR3 spans 19 residues. Germline values: CDR1 DFQATT, CDR2 SNEGSKA (reference sequence).

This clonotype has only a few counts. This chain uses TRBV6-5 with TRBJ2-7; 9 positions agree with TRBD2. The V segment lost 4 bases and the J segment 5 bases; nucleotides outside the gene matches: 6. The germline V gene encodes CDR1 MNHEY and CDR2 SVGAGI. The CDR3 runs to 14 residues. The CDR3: CASSLAGGRDEQYF. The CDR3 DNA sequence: TGTGCCAGCAGTTTGGCGGGAGGGCGGGACGAGCAGTACTTC.

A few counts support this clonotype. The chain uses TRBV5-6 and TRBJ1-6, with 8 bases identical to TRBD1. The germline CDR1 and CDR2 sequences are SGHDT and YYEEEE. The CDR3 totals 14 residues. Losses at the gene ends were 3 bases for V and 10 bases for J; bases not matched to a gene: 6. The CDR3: CASSSRTGNSPLHF. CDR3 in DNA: TGTGCCAGCAGCTCCAGGACAGGGAACTCACCCCTCCACTTT.

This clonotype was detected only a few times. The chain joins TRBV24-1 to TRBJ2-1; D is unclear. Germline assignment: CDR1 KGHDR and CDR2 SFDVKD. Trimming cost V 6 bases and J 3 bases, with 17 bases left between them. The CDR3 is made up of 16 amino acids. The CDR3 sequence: CATSRKDGVFYNEQFF. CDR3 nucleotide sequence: TGTGCCACCAGTCGAAAGGACGGCGTCTTCTACAATGAGCAGTTCTTC.

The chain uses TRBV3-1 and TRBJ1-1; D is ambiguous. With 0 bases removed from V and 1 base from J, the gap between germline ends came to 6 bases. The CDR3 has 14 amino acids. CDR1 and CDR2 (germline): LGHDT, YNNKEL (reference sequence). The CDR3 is CASSQDGRNTEAFF. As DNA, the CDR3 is TGTGCCAGCAGCCAAGATGGGAGGAACACTGAAGCTTTCTTT. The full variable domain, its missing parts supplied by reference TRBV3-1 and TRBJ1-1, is DTAVSQTPKYLVTQMGNDKSIKCEQNLGHDTMYWYKQDSKKFLKIMFSYNNKELIINETVPNRFSPKSPDKAHLNLHINSLELGDSAVYFCASSQDGRNTEAFFGQGTRLTVV.

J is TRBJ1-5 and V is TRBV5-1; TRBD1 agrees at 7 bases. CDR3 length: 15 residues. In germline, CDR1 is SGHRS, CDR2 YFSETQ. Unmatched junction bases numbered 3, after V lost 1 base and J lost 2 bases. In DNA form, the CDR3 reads TGCGCCAGCAGCTTGACAGGGGTGGGCAATCAGCCCCAGCATTTT. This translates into CASSLTGVGNQPQHF. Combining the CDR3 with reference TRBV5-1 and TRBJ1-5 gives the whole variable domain KAGVTQTPRYLIKTRGQQVTLSCSPISGHRSVSWYQQTPGQGLQFLFEYFSETQRNKGNFPGRFSGRQFSNSRSEMNVSTLELGDSALYLCASSLTGVGNQPQHFGDGTRLSIL.

CDR3 protein: CAFLAGRGSPLHF. The CDR3 DNA is TGTGCCTTCCTCGCGGGCCGGGGTTCACCCCTCCACTTT. This chain joins TRBV30 and TRBJ1-6; D is unresolved. There are 13 residues in the CDR3. The germline V and J ends were trimmed by 7 bases and 9 bases, with 16 bases remaining between them. The germline V gene has CDR1 GTSNPN and CDR2 SVGIG (reference sequence).

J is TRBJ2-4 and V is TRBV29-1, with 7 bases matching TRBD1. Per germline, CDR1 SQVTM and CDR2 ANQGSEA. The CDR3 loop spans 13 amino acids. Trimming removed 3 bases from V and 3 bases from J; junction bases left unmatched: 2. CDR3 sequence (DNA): TGCAGCGTTGAGACAGGGAACAAAAACATTCAGTACTTC. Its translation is CSVETGNKNIQYF.

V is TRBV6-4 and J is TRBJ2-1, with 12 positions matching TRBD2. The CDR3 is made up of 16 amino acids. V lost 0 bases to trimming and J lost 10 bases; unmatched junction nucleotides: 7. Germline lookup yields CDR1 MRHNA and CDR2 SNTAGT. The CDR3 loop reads CASSDSFLAGGREQFF. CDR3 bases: TGTGCCAGCAGTGACTCTTTCCTAGCGGGAGGGCGCGAGCAGTTCTTC.

CDR3 sequence reads: CASSSGTGNTGELFF. For the CDR3, the DNA is TGCGCCAGCAGTTCCGGGACAGGGAACACCGGGGAGCTGTTTTTT. The chain is built from TRBV5-1 and TRBJ2-2; 8 bases fit TRBD1. Germline values: CDR1 SGHRS, CDR2 YFSETQ. After removal of 5 bases from V and 1 base from J, the junction contained 4 bases not matched to a gene. This CDR3 has 15 amino acids.

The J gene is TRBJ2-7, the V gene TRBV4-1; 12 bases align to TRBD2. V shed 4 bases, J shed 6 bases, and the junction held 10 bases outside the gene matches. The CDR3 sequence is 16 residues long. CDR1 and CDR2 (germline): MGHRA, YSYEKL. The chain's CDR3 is CASSRVSGLAGREQYF. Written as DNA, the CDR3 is TGCGCCAGCAGCCGAGTATCTGGACTAGCGGGACGCGAGCAGTACTTC.

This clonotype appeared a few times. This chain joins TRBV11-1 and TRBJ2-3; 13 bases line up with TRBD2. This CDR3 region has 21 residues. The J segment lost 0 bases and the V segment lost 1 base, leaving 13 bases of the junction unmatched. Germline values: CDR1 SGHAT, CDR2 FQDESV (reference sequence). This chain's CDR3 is CASSLEKPGLAGPISTDTQYF. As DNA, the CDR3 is TGTGCCAGCAGCTTAGAAAAACCGGGACTAGCGGGACCCATTAGCACAGATACGCAGTATTTT.